These 22 T cell receptor beta chains came from one sample sequenced in a study of cytomegalovirus exposure and HLA in healthy donors. The PCR contained 60 Vbeta and 13 Jbeta primers. Sequencing was performed with immunoSEQ multiplex PCR; in TCRdb, only in-frame clones are kept and a portion is missing. The sample consists of some 240,000 clones, approximately 78% of them appearing once. Sequenced: PBMCs. The receptors derive from a male donor in good health and CMV-seronegative.

For this clone: This CDR3 is missing its conserved last phenylalanine or tryptophan, likely due to a read error. V usage is TRBV10-1 and J usage is TRBJ1-1, with D possibly TRBD1 on 6 matching bases. The CDR3 sequence is 15 residues long. Germline V gene lookup returns CDR1 WNHNN and CDR2 SYGVQD (reference sequence). V lost 4 bases and J 4 bases, leaving 16 bases between the germline ends. CDR3 sequence reads: CASSGRAGGGTEAFL. The CDR3 DNA is TGCGCCAGCAGTGGAAGAGCGGGAGGGGGCACTGAAGCTTTCCTT.

This chain links TRBV4-1 with TRBJ2-2; D gene unclear. Germline CDR1 MGHRA, CDR2 YSYEKL. Trimming removed 1 base at V and 7 bases at J, with 7 bases between. The CDR3 totals 13 residues. The CDR3 DNA reads TGCGCCAGCAGCCAAGTCCCCGGCGGGGAGCTGTTTTTT. Translation: CASSQVPGGELFF.

This clone appeared a few times. The chain links TRBV6-5 to TRBJ1-1; 9 bases match TRBD1. CDR3 length: 14 amino acids. Germline V gives CDR1 MNHEY, CDR2 SVGAGI. Unmatched junction bases numbered 9, after V lost 7 bases and J lost 6 bases. CDR3 region: CASTPGQGFAEAFF. The CDR3 coding sequence is TGTGCCAGCACTCCGGGACAGGGATTTGCTGAAGCTTTCTTT.

In its sample, this clone was seen a few times. Other DNA sequences from this sample encode an identical CDR3 as well. The genes are TRBV4-2 and TRBJ2-1, with 12 bases matching TRBD2. CDR1 is LGHNA and CDR2 is YNFKEQ in the germline V gene. The CDR3 is made up of 15 amino acids. V was clipped by 1 base and J by 5 bases; unmatched bases: 0. The CDR3 protein is CASSQGTSGNNEQFF. In DNA, the CDR3 is TGTGCCAGCAGCCAAGGGACTAGCGGGAACAATGAGCAGTTCTTC.

This rearrangement joins TRBV20-1 to TRBJ2-3, with D perhaps matching TRBD2 (5 bases). The CDR3 has 11 residues. Trimming removed 6 bases from V and 5 bases from J, with 9 bases in between. Germline assignment: CDR1 DFQATT and CDR2 SNEGSKA (reference sequence). The CDR3 bases are TGCAGTGCAACACTAGGAGATACGCAGTATTTT. This translates into CSATLGDTQYF.

A remark on this clone: Mismatch with germline at one junction end may stem from a read error. The V call is TRBV20-1, the J call TRBJ2-4, with D possibly matching TRBD2 (6 bases). The CDR3 is made up of 11 amino acids. Germline lookup yields CDR1 DFQATT and CDR2 SNEGSKA (reference sequence). The CDR3 bases are TGCAGTGCTAGCGGGGGAACAGACATGAAGTTC. Protein: CSASGGTDMKF.

The J gene is TRBJ2-7, the V gene TRBV2, with D perhaps matching TRBD1 (7 bases). This CDR3 is 15 amino acids long. Between the trimmed V and J ends, which lost 9 bases and 2 bases, there was a span of 20 bases. CDR1 and CDR2 (germline): SNHLY, FYNNEI. In nucleotides, the CDR3 is TGTGCCAGTAGGGCCAACAGGGGAGGAACCTACGAGCAGTACTTC. It yields the protein CASRANRGGTYEQYF.

The V and J genes are TRBV19 and TRBJ1-5; 10 bases fit TRBD1. The J segment lost 2 bases and the V segment lost 4 bases, leaving 8 bases of the junction unmatched. The CDR3 consists of 17 residues. The germline V gene encodes CDR1 LNHDA and CDR2 SQIVND (reference sequence). CDR3 region: CASSTQTGGGGNQPQHF. The CDR3 nucleotides are TGTGCCAGTAGTACCCAGACAGGGGGCGGCGGCAATCAGCCCCAGCATTTT.

The table lists this clone with a few counts. The chain recombines TRBV6-1 with TRBJ2-1; 9 nucleotides match TRBD1. The V and J ends lost 7 bases and 0 bases, in that order; junction bases with no gene match: 4. CDR1 MNHNS and CDR2 SASEGT come from the germline V gene. The CDR3 loop spans 15 amino acids. This CDR3 is CASILDRGSYNEQFF. The DNA for the CDR3 is TGTGCCAGCATCCTGGACAGGGGCTCCTACAATGAGCAGTTCTTC.

V gene TRBV5-1 combines with J gene TRBJ2-7, with 7 bases identical to TRBD1. The V and J ends lost 2 bases and 2 bases, in that order; junction bases with no gene match: 4. The CDR3 runs 14 residues. Germline CDR1 is SGHRS and CDR2 is YFSETQ. The CDR3 is CASSLDRDPYEQYF. The CDR3 nucleotides read TGCGCCAGCAGCTTAGACAGGGACCCCTACGAGCAGTACTTC. Combining the CDR3 with reference TRBV5-1 and TRBJ2-7 gives the whole variable domain KAGVTQTPRYLIKTRGQQVTLSCSPISGHRSVSWYQQTPGQGLQFLFEYFSETQRNKGNFPGRFSGRQFSNSRSEMNVSTLELGDSALYLCASSLDRDPYEQYFGPGTRLTVT.

J is TRBJ2-5 and V is TRBV30; tentatively, D is TRBD2 (5 bases). The CDR3 runs 12 residues. V gave up 0 bases and J gave up 4 bases, with 6 bases separating them. Germline V gene sequence: CDR1 GTSNPN, CDR2 SVGIG (reference sequence). Written as DNA, the CDR3 is TGTGCCTGGAGTGTAGGGAGAGAGACCCAGTACTTC. It codes for CAWSVGRETQYF.

The chain couples TRBV4-2 to TRBJ2-2; 10 nucleotides align to TRBD2. Trimming at V came to 4 bases and at J to 5 bases, leaving 7 bases not matched to a gene. The CDR3 length is 16 residues. CDR1 is LGHNA and CDR2 is YNFKEQ in the germline V gene. CDR3 DNA sequence: TGTGCCAGCAGCCCCCAAGAACTAGCGGGGACCGGGGAGCTGTTTTTT. Protein product: CASSPQELAGTGELFF.

The rearrangement uses TRBV27 and TRBJ2-3; 7 bases match TRBD1. The CDR3 runs to 16 residues. Per the germline V gene, CDR1 is MNHEY and CDR2 is SMNVEV (reference sequence). V shed 8 bases and J 2 bases; nucleotides not matched to a gene: 13. In DNA, the CDR3 is TGTGCCAGCGACCGATCCGGGACAGATCCCACAGATACGCAGTATTTT. It is translated as CASDRSGTDPTDTQYF.

The gene calls are TRBV9 and TRBJ1-4, with D unclear. CDR1 and CDR2 from the germline V gene are SGDLS and YYNGEE. With 0 bases removed from V and 10 bases from J, the gap between germline ends came to 16 bases. This CDR3 has 15 amino acids. CDR3 in DNA: TGTGCCAGCAGCGTAGACGGGGAGGTTTGGGGAAAACTGTTTTTT. As protein: CASSVDGEVWGKLFF.

This clone was seen a handful of times. V usage is TRBV10-1 and J usage is TRBJ1-1, with D tentatively TRBD1 (5 bases). Trimming took off 7 bases at V and 4 bases at J, with 22 bases between the two ends. This CDR3 spans 16 amino acids. Germline V gene data show CDR1 as WNHNN and CDR2 as SYGVQD (reference sequence). CDR3 bases: TGCGCCAGCATCCAACCCTCCCGGGACTATGTCACTGAAGCTTTCTTT. Translation: CASIQPSRDYVTEAFF.

This chain connects TRBV11-2 to TRBJ1-5, with 7 bases that match TRBD1. The CDR3 runs 16 residues. Trimming cost V 5 bases and J 2 bases; bases outside gene matches: 9. CDR1 SGHAT and CDR2 FQNNGV come from the germline V gene. CDR3 in amino acids: CASSTTGVSGNQPQHF. The CDR3 DNA is TGTGCCAGCAGCACCACAGGGGTAAGCGGCAATCAGCCCCAGCATTTT.

The rearrangement joins TRBV6-5 to TRBJ2-7, with 10 nucleotides matching TRBD1. V was clipped by 6 bases and J by 5 bases; unmatched bases: 7. The CDR3 is made up of 14 amino acids. In germline, CDR1 is MNHEY, CDR2 SVGAGI. The CDR3 coding sequence is TGTGCCAGCAGGGGACAGGGGTTTTGGGACGAGCAGTACTTC. Residues: CASRGQGFWDEQYF.

This sequence joins TRBV2 and TRBJ2-1, with unresolved D. The CDR3 loop spans 10 amino acids. Trimming cost V 3 bases and J 10 bases, with 4 bases left between them. Germline V gene data show CDR1 as SNHLY and CDR2 as FYNNEI. The CDR3 is CASSDREQFF. CDR3 bases: TGTGCCAGCAGTGACCGGGAGCAGTTCTTC.

This sequence joins TRBV28 and TRBJ2-6; D gene unclear. The germline V and J ends were trimmed by 4 bases and 2 bases, with 12 bases remaining between them. CDR3 length: 16 residues. The V gene's germline CDR1 is MDHEN and CDR2 SYDVKM. CDR3 DNA: TGTGCCAGCAGTTCCTTAACCAAGCCTGGGGCCAACGTCCTGACTTTC. This encodes CASSSLTKPGANVLTF.

The chain combines TRBV18 with TRBJ2-7; the match to TRBD2 covers 9 bases. Per the germline V gene, CDR1 is KGHSH and CDR2 is LQKENI. The CDR3 contains 16 residues. The ends lost 6 bases at V and 7 bases at J; junction bases unmatched: 16. For the CDR3, the DNA is TGTGCCAGCTCGCGTTCTACTAGCGGGTCCTTGGGGGAGCAGTACTTC. As protein: CASSRSTSGSLGEQYF. The full variable domain, completed using reference TRBV18 and TRBJ2-7, is NAGVMQNPRHLVRRRGQEARLRCSPMKGHSHVYWYRQLPEEGLKFMVYLQKENIIDESGMPKERFSAEFPKEGPSILRIQQVVRGDSAAYFCASSRSTSGSLGEQYFGPGTRLTVT.

The rearrangement joins TRBV27 to TRBJ2-7; D perhaps matches TRBD2 (5 bases). Germline V gene data show CDR1 as MNHEY and CDR2 as SMNVEV (reference sequence). Trimming stripped 6 bases from V and 0 bases from J, with 18 bases between. CDR3 length: 16 residues. CDR3 protein: CASSLTRGIYSYEQYF. The DNA of the CDR3 is TGTGCCAGCAGCCTTACAAGAGGGATTTACTCCTACGAGCAGTACTTC.

The gene calls are TRBV11-2 and TRBJ2-7; 8 nucleotides line up with TRBD1. J was trimmed by 4 bases and V by 4 bases; bases with no gene match: 3. This CDR3 is 13 amino acids long. CDR1 is SGHAT and CDR2 is FQNNGV in the germline V gene. The DNA of the CDR3 is TGTGCCAGCAGCTCAGACAGGGGTTACGAGCAGTACTTC. This translates into CASSSDRGYEQYF.